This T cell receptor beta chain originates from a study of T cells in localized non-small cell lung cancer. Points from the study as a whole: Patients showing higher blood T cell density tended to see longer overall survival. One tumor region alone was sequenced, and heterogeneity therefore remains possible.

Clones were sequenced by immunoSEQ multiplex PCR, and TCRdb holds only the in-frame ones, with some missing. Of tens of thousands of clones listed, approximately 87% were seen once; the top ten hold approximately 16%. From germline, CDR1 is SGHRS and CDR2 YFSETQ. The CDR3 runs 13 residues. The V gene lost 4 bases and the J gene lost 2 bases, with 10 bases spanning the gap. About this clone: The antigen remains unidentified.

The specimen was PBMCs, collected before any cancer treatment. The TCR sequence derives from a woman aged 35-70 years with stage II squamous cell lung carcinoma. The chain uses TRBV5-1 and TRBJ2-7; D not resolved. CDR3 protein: CASSESSPYEQYF. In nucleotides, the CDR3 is TGCGCCAGCAGCGAGAGTTCCCCCTACGAGCAGTACTTC.